The 32 T cell receptor beta chains below all came from one sample that was sequenced in a study of CD8+ T cells in alopecia areata. RNA, once extracted, was reverse transcribed into cDNA for use as the sequencing template. Assay used: immunoSEQ multiplex PCR; TCRdb lists only in-frame clones, some missing. The sample shows fewer than 150,000 clones, about two fifths of them seen only once. The sequenced sample consisted of CD4+ T cells sorted from blood. Receptors were obtained from a human donor with alopecia areata.

The V gene is TRBV29-1, the J gene TRBJ2-5; the D is unclear. The last part of the DNA fits TRBJ2-7 better; the J call may be wrong. This CDR3 is 12 amino acids long. The V gene's germline CDR1 is SQVTM and CDR2 ANQGSEA. This CDR3 reads CSGGYNAYEQYF. The CDR3 coding sequence is TGCAGCGGGGGTTACAATGCCTACGAGCAGTACTTC.

This clone was detected only a few times. The CDR3 DNA sequence: TGTGCCAGCAGCCTTACGGTAGGGGTAGGGGAAGCTTTCTTT. This sequence encodes CASSLTVGVGEAFF. This chain joins TRBV7-2 and TRBJ1-1; tentatively, D is TRBD1 (5 bases). Trimming took 5 bases from V and 8 from J, leaving 18 bases between them. CDR1 is SGHTA and CDR2 is FQGNSA in the germline V gene. The CDR3 runs to 14 residues.

The chain couples TRBV30 to TRBJ2-4; no reliable D call. V was clipped by 1 base and J by 0 bases, with 7 bases between them. The CDR3 covers 14 residues. CDR1 is GTSNPN and CDR2 is SVGIG in the germline V gene (reference sequence). CDR3 DNA sequence: TGTGCCTGGAGTGACTTACCAGCCAAAAACATTCAGTACTTC. Encoded protein: CAWSDLPAKNIQYF.

This clone came up a few times. The chain employs TRBV14 and TRBJ2-1, with 9 bases fitting TRBD2. The V gene's germline CDR1 is SGHDN and CDR2 FVKESK. Losses at the gene ends were 4 bases for V and 7 bases for J; bases not matched to a gene: 11. This CDR3 is 16 amino acids long. CDR3 protein: CASSPRSLAGSNEQFF. The CDR3 coding sequence is TGTGCCAGCAGCCCGCGCTCACTAGCGGGTTCTAATGAGCAGTTCTTC.

This clone was seen more than once but under ten times. The chain is built from TRBV7-2 and TRBJ2-5; 7 nucleotides align to TRBD2. V shed 1 base and J 3 bases; nucleotides not matched to a gene: 2. Germline V lookup: CDR1 SGHTA, CDR2 FQGNSA. The CDR3 consists of 14 residues. The CDR3 DNA follows: TGTGCCAGCAGCTTAGAGGGAGGGAAAGAGACCCAGTACTTC. Protein product: CASSLEGGKETQYF.

This chain links TRBV5-1 with TRBJ2-7; D is unresolved. V lost 0 bases to trimming and J lost 3 bases, with 7 bases between them. CDR3 length equals 13 residues. The germline V gene encodes CDR1 SGHRS and CDR2 YFSETQ. The CDR3 here is CASSLDWVYEQYF. For the CDR3, the DNA is TGCGCCAGCAGCTTGGATTGGGTCTACGAGCAGTACTTC.

The chain has TRBV28 and TRBJ2-1, with 7 bases matching TRBD2. Trimming cost V 2 bases and J 7 bases; bases outside gene matches: 8. This CDR3 region has 15 residues. Germline assignment: CDR1 MDHEN and CDR2 SYDVKM. CDR3 sequence: CASSLERAGRNEQFF. In DNA form, the CDR3 reads TGTGCCAGCAGTTTAGAAAGAGCGGGAAGAAATGAGCAGTTCTTC.

This CDR3 reads CAWSADSLNEKLFF. In DNA form, the CDR3 reads TGTGCCTGGAGTGCGGACAGCCTTAATGAAAAACTGTTTTTT. The chain has TRBV30 and TRBJ1-4; the D gene is possibly TRBD1 (6 bases). The CDR3 totals 14 residues. V was trimmed by 1 base and J by 4 bases, leaving 10 bases between them. Germline V gene sequence: CDR1 GTSNPN, CDR2 SVGIG (reference sequence).

The rearrangement joins TRBV4-1 to TRBJ2-5; TRBD2 matches 7 bases. The CDR3 is 16 residues long. CDR1 MGHRA and CDR2 YSYEKL come from the germline V gene. V was clipped by 0 bases and J by 1 base; unmatched bases: 5. The CDR3 loop is CASSQDVAGPQETQYF. The CDR3 DNA is TGCGCCAGCAGCCAAGATGTAGCGGGCCCCCAAGAGACCCAGTACTTC.

The chain carries TRBV19 and TRBJ2-7; TRBD2 is a possible D gene (5 bases). This CDR3 spans 13 amino acids. V lost 3 bases, J lost 9 bases, and 15 bases lay in between. Per the germline V gene, CDR1 is LNHDA and CDR2 is SQIVND (reference sequence). The chain's CDR3 is CASSIKVESGQYF. The CDR3 DNA reads as TGTGCCAGTAGTATCAAAGTCGAAAGCGGGCAGTACTTC.

In its sample, this clone was seen a few times. The gene calls are TRBV7-2 and TRBJ2-3, with no clear D. Trimming stripped 4 bases from V and 4 bases from J, with 15 bases between. CDR1 SGHTA and CDR2 FQGNSA come from the germline V gene. CDR3 length: 15 amino acids. Written as DNA, the CDR3 is TGTGCCAGCAGCTGGGTCTCCGCGGTCCCAGATACGCAGTATTTT. It translates to CASSWVSAVPDTQYF.

The genes are TRBV5-1 and TRBJ2-1, with 8 bases aligning to TRBD1. The CDR3 totals 13 residues. J was trimmed by 10 bases and V by 1 base; bases with no gene match: 4. Germline assignment: CDR1 SGHRS and CDR2 YFSETQ. As DNA, the CDR3 is TGCGCCAGCAGCTTGTACCGACAGGGGGAGCAGTTCTTC. This encodes CASSLYRQGEQFF.

This clone was recorded a few times. This chain joins TRBV30 and TRBJ2-5, with D maybe TRBD1 (6 bases). The CDR3 length is 13 residues. CDR1 and CDR2 from the germline V gene are GTSNPN and SVGIG (reference sequence). Trimming removed 4 bases at V and 4 bases at J, with 13 bases between. The CDR3 sequence: CAWTGQWGETQYF. CDR3 in DNA: TGTGCCTGGACTGGACAGTGGGGAGAGACCCAGTACTTC.

The table lists this clone with a few counts. This chain uses TRBV7-2 with TRBJ2-7; maybe TRBD2 (6 bases). This CDR3 is built from 15 residues. Per the germline V gene, CDR1 is SGHTA and CDR2 is FQGNSA. V was cut by 5 bases and J by 7 bases, with 21 bases left in between. The CDR3 DNA follows: TGTGCCAGCAGCAACCCGGGACGGGGAGGATTGGAGCAGTACTTC. It is translated as CASSNPGRGGLEQYF.

J is TRBJ2-6 and V is TRBV28; D is possibly TRBD1 (6 bases). This CDR3 contains 15 residues. V lost 11 bases and J lost 0, with 14 bases in between. Germline V gene data show CDR1 as MDHEN and CDR2 as SYDVKM. This CDR3 reads CALGTQASGANVLTF. CDR3 bases: TGTGCCTTGGGGACACAAGCCTCTGGGGCCAACGTCCTGACTTTC.

This clone was found a few times. The chain is built from TRBV19 and TRBJ2-7; 9 bases align to TRBD1. The junction had 15 bases not matched to a gene; V was cut back by 5 bases and J by 1 base. The CDR3 runs 18 residues. The V gene's germline CDR1 is LNHDA and CDR2 SQIVND (reference sequence). Here the CDR3 reads CASSPVIEDRGVSYEQYF. DNA for the CDR3: TGTGCCAGTAGTCCGGTAATCGAAGACAGGGGGGTTTCCTACGAGCAGTACTTC.

This clone has only a few counts. This sequence joins TRBV29-1 and TRBJ2-6, with D hard to call. This CDR3 has 15 residues. V shed 4 bases and J shed 3 bases, with 13 bases lying between them. The germline V gene encodes CDR1 SQVTM and CDR2 ANQGSEA. The CDR3, as DNA: TGCAGCGTTGGCTGGTGGGGTAGTGGGGCCAACGTCCTGACTTTC. Amino acid sequence: CSVGWWGSGANVLTF.

The V call is TRBV25-1, the J call TRBJ1-5; TRBD1 is a possible D gene (6 bases). Trimming pared 1 base from V and 6 bases from J, leaving 16 bases between. The CDR3 consists of 16 residues. From germline, CDR1 is MGHDK and CDR2 SYGVNS. CDR3 amino acids: CASSECSQGEVQPQHF. CDR3 coding DNA: TGTGCCAGCAGTGAATGTTCACAGGGTGAGGTTCAGCCCCAGCATTTT.

There are a few counts of this clone. The V call is TRBV7-3, the J call TRBJ2-3; 7 nucleotides match TRBD2. Germline trimming cut 5 bases from V and 1 base from J; bases unmatched to any gene: 3. CDR1 is SGHTA, CDR2 FQGTGA, per germline. This CDR3 spans 14 amino acids. The DNA of the CDR3 is TGTGCCAGCAGCAGACTAGCCCGCACAGATACGCAGTATTTT. As protein: CASSRLARTDTQYF.

This clone appeared a few times. The V gene is TRBV28, the J gene TRBJ2-3; TRBD2 might be the D (7 bases). Between the trimmed V and J ends, which lost 5 bases and 5 bases, there was a span of 11 bases. Germline V lookup: CDR1 MDHEN, CDR2 SYDVKM. This CDR3 is 13 amino acids long. The CDR3 DNA is TGTGCCAGCAGTGGGGGGGGCAGAGATACGCAGTATTTT. Translation: CASSGGGRDTQYF.

The chain recombines TRBV4-1 with TRBJ2-3; 7 nucleotides line up with TRBD1. Trimming removed 2 bases from V and 5 bases from J; junction bases left unmatched: 7. The length of the CDR3 is 15 residues. Germline assignment: CDR1 MGHRA and CDR2 YSYEKL. The CDR3 nucleotides are TGCGCCAGCAGCCAACCGATCAGGGACAGAGATACGCAGTATTTT. Its translation is CASSQPIRDRDTQYF.

This clone was seen only a few times. The chain couples TRBV5-1 to TRBJ2-7; D may match TRBD1 or TRBD2 (5 bases each). This CDR3 is built from 14 residues. The V gene's germline CDR1 is SGHRS and CDR2 YFSETQ. V dropped 0 bases and J dropped 4 bases, with 11 bases sitting between them. The CDR3 is CASSLARGRYEQYF. As DNA, the CDR3 is TGCGCCAGCAGCTTGGCCCGGGGACGTTACGAGCAGTACTTC.

The V gene is TRBV2, the J gene TRBJ2-2, with TRBD2 as a possible D gene (5 bases). The CDR3 consists of 14 residues. Germline V gives CDR1 SNHLY, CDR2 FYNNEI. Between the trimmed V and J ends, which lost 6 bases and 2 bases, there was a span of 10 bases. The DNA for the CDR3 is TGTGCCAGCAGATGGCTAGCCAACACCGGGGAGCTGTTTTTT. It specifies CASRWLANTGELFF.

The V and J genes are TRBV29-1 and TRBJ2-6; no clear D gene. CDR1 SQVTM and CDR2 ANQGSEA come from the germline V gene. Trimming pared 2 bases from V and 0 bases from J, leaving 14 bases between. This CDR3 is built from 17 residues. CDR3 nucleotides: TGCAGCGTTGAAACTTGGGCGTTTAGCTCTGGGGCCAACGTCCTGACTTTC. Translation gives CSVETWAFSSGANVLTF.

This clone came up once. The chain uses TRBV2 and TRBJ2-2; 8 bases fit TRBD1. Germline CDR1 and CDR2: SNHLY and FYNNEI. V was clipped by 2 bases and J by 6 bases; unmatched bases: 2. CDR3 length equals 14 residues. CDR3 loop: CASSEQGAPGELFF. As DNA, the CDR3 is TGTGCCAGCAGTGAACAGGGGGCGCCCGGGGAGCTGTTTTTT.

V and J are TRBV7-2 and TRBJ2-3, with 11 positions matching TRBD2. J was trimmed by 5 bases and V by 5 bases; bases with no gene match: 9. The germline V gene encodes CDR1 SGHTA and CDR2 FQGNSA. This CDR3 has 16 amino acids. CDR3 loop: CASSPGLADRGDTQYF. The CDR3 DNA follows: TGTGCCAGCAGCCCGGGACTAGCGGATCGGGGAGATACGCAGTATTTT.

This clone was seen a few times. This rearrangement joins TRBV7-9 to TRBJ2-7; D may be TRBD1 (6 bases). Germline lookup yields CDR1 SEHNR and CDR2 FQNEAQ (reference sequence). The V gene lost 5 bases and the J gene lost 7 bases, with 15 bases spanning the gap. CDR3 length equals 13 residues. The CDR3 loop is CASSQTGPGEQYF. DNA of the CDR3: TGTGCCAGCAGCCAAACAGGGCCTGGGGAGCAGTACTTC.

The rearrangement uses TRBV29-1 and TRBJ1-5; no clear D. The CDR3 runs 13 residues. CDR1 is SQVTM, CDR2 ANQGSEA, per germline. The V end lost 8 bases, the J end lost 1 base, and 12 bases lay between the germline ends. The CDR3 spells CSINNGSNQPQHF. CDR3 nucleotide sequence: TGCAGCATTAATAACGGGAGCAATCAGCCCCAGCATTTT.

CDR3 nucleotide sequence: TGTGCCAGCAGTACCAGCCCGGGCTCTGGGGCCAACGTCCTGACTTTC. It encodes CASSTSPGSGANVLTF. The chain carries TRBV27 and TRBJ2-6; D remains unclear. Looked up from germline, CDR1 is MNHEY and CDR2 is SMNVEV (reference sequence). V lost 5 bases and J lost 0, with 11 bases in between. This CDR3 has 16 amino acids. Using reference TRBV27 and TRBJ2-6 for the parts outside the CDR3, the full variable domain is EAQVTQNPRYLITVTGKKLTVTCSQNMNHEYMSWYRQDPGLGLRQIYYSMNVEVTDKGDVPEGYKVSRKEKRNFPLILESPSPNQTSLYFCASSTSPGSGANVLTFGAGSRLTVL.

The rearrangement joins TRBV11-2 to TRBJ2-1; a weak D match, TRBD1 (6 bases). Germline values: CDR1 SGHAT, CDR2 FQNNGV. Trimming cost V 5 bases and J 5 bases, with 16 bases left between them. The CDR3 consists of 15 residues. CDR3 amino acids: CASSPIQDRNNEQFF. The CDR3 bases are TGTGCCAGCAGCCCCATTCAGGACAGAAACAATGAGCAGTTCTTC.

This clone was counted a few times. V gene TRBV19 combines with J gene TRBJ2-5; 9 bases map to TRBD2. Germline CDR1 reads LNHDA; CDR2 reads SQIVND (reference sequence). V was clipped by 5 bases and J by 4 bases; unmatched bases: 5. The CDR3 covers 14 residues. CDR3 nucleotide sequence: TGTGCCAGTAGTTTGGGGACTAGCCCAGAGACCCAGTACTTC. This translates into CASSLGTSPETQYF.

This clone was recorded once. The V call is TRBV30, the J call TRBJ2-4; maybe TRBD1 (6 bases). The CDR3 is 15 amino acids. Trimming left V 2 bases short and J 0 bases short, with 11 bases between. Germline V lookup: CDR1 GTSNPN, CDR2 SVGIG (reference sequence). CDR3 DNA: TGTGCCTGGAGTCACTCAGGGGTAGCCAAAAACATTCAGTACTTC. Amino acid sequence: CAWSHSGVAKNIQYF.